This entry features one T cell receptor beta chain sequence. Its antigen is not known. These data belong to a study of blood T cells in healthy people across ages. A second about 6 to 11 cycle PCR used barcoded and J-beta primers. One entry per CDR3 protein, called by TCRdb with MiXCR from the 5' RACE reads. The data show approximately 1.5 million distinct CDR3 sequences, with less than 45% seen just once and about 4% held by the top ten. Individuals who donated were healthy Caucasians from Russia aged about 6 to 95. V was shortened by 7 bases and J by 5 bases, with 14 bases between the two germline ends. The germline V gene encodes CDR1 GTSNPN and CDR2 SVGIG (reference sequence). CDR3 length: 12 amino acids. Notes on the study in general: What prevented conclusive comparison of naive and antigen-experienced cells was that PBMCs were unsorted.

The V and J genes are TRBV30 and TRBJ1-2, with D possibly being TRBD1 (5 bases). The sequencing input was blood. The clonotype comes from a woman between 18 and 29 years old in good health. The CDR3 region has the DNA TGTGCCTATTGCGGGGCCGAGTATGGCTACACCTTC. Translating gives CAYCGAEYGYTF.